This is a list of T cell receptor beta chains from one sample in a study of CD8 T cells in Susac syndrome. TCRdb reprocessed the immunoSEQ multiplex PCR reads with MiXCR, giving one entry per CDR3 protein. Of 150,000 to 200,000 distinct CDR3 sequences detected, about 94% appear once; the ten largest clones hold under 0.15%. Source material: CD4+ T cells from PBMCs. These receptors were obtained from a human donor in good health. Both conserved end residues are part of each CDR3. D genes are given only for firm matches. Clone size is shown for a subset of rows, as once, few, many or a class of expanded clone.

V: TRBV20-1
J: TRBJ1-1
D: .
length: 13
size: .
DNA: TGCAGTGCTGACGAGAGTGGAAACACTGAAGCTTTCTTT
CDR3: CSADESGNTEAFF

V: TRBV7-2
J: TRBJ2-3
D: .
length: 15
size: .
DNA: TGTGCCAGCAGCCCCGCGACGCCTAGCACAGATACGCAGTATTTT
CDR3: CASSPATPSTDTQYF

V: TRBV3-1
J: TRBJ2-3
D: TRBD2
length: 14
size: .
DNA: TGTGCCAGCAGAGCGGGGGGCGGTGTTAATACGCAGTATTTT
CDR3: CASRAGGGVNTQYF

V: TRBV2
J: TRBJ1-2
D: TRBD1
length: 13
size: .
DNA: TGTGCCAGCAGTATCGGGACAGGGACTGGCTACACCTTC
CDR3: CASSIGTGTGYTF

V: TRBV9
J: TRBJ2-3
D: TRBD2
length: 17
size: once
DNA: TGTGCCAGCAGCGTAGCCCTAGCGGGTCCGTACACAGATACGCAGTATTTT
CDR3: CASSVALAGPYTDTQYF

V: TRBV30
J: TRBJ1-2
D: TRBD1
length: 14
size: once
DNA: TGTGCCTGGAGTGTAAAAGGGGGCTCGGGCGGCTACACCTTC
CDR3: CAWSVKGGSGGYTF

V: TRBV20-1
J: TRBJ2-3
D: TRBD2
length: 15
size: once
DNA: TGCAGTGCGATACCCCTAGCGGACCCCACAGATACGCAGTATTTT
CDR3: CSAIPLADPTDTQYF

V: TRBV6-5
J: TRBJ2-7
D: .
length: 14
size: once
DNA: TGTGCCAGCAGTTACCTGGGGGAGTCCTACGAGCAGTACTTC
CDR3: CASSYLGESYEQYF

V: TRBV7-2
J: TRBJ2-2
D: TRBD1
length: 14
size: .
DNA: TGTGCCAGCGTCGGGACAGGGTCCACCGGGGAGCTGTTTTTT
CDR3: CASVGTGSTGELFF

V: TRBV23-1
J: TRBJ2-6
D: .
length: 17
size: .
DNA: TGCGCCAGCAGTCCTTTCCGGGGGGCCTCTGGGGCCAACGTCCTGACTTTC
CDR3: CASSPFRGASGANVLTF

V: TRBV18
J: TRBJ1-2
D: .
length: 13
size: once
DNA: TGTGCCAGCTCACCCGACAGCGGGGGGCTATACACCTTC
CDR3: CASSPDSGGLYTF

V: TRBV5-4
J: TRBJ2-1
D: .
length: 13
size: .
DNA: TGTGCCAGCAGCTTGCAAGGAGGGGATGAGCAGTTCTTC
CDR3: CASSLQGGDEQFF

V: TRBV5-1
J: TRBJ2-7
D: .
length: 14
size: .
DNA: TGCGCCAGCAGCCGCGTCGGGACACTGTACGAGCAGTACTTC
CDR3: CASSRVGTLYEQYF

V: TRBV2
J: TRBJ2-3
D: .
length: 13
size: .
DNA: TGTGCCAGCAGTGACCGACGGGGAGATACGCAGTATTTT
CDR3: CASSDRRGDTQYF

V: TRBV7-2
J: TRBJ1-2
D: TRBD1
length: 13
size: .
DNA: TGTGCCAGCGGTACAGGGGTTGGCTATGGCTACACCTTC
CDR3: CASGTGVGYGYTF

V: TRBV20-1
J: TRBJ1-5
D: .
length: 13
size: .
DNA: TGCAGTGCTGTAGTGGGGCAGGAACAGCCCCAGCATTTT
CDR3: CSAVVGQEQPQHF

V: TRBV6-5
J: TRBJ2-5
D: TRBD2
length: 14
size: .
DNA: TGTGCCAGCAGCCGCCTAGCGGCCCAAGAGACCCAGTACTTC
CDR3: CASSRLAAQETQYF

V: TRBV7-2
J: TRBJ2-3
D: TRBD1
length: 15
size: few
DNA: TGTGCCAGCAGTCCCGGGACAGGGGGCACAGATACGCAGTATTTT
CDR3: CASSPGTGGTDTQYF

V: TRBV20-1
J: TRBJ2-3
D: TRBD2
length: 16
size: .
DNA: TGCAGTGCTACACCCGGGACTAGCGGGTCCACAGATACGCAGTATTTT
CDR3: CSATPGTSGSTDTQYF

V: TRBV12-3/TRBV12-4
J: TRBJ1-4
D: .
length: 15
size: .
DNA: TGTGCCAGCAGTTCTCAGGGTTTGACTAATGAAAAACTGTTTTTT
CDR3: CASSSQGLTNEKLFF

V: TRBV4-2
J: TRBJ2-2
D: .
length: 14
size: .
DNA: TGTGCCAGCAGCCCACCTGCGGACACCGGGGAGCTGTTTTTT
CDR3: CASSPPADTGELFF

V: TRBV3-1
J: TRBJ2-5
D: .
length: 15
size: .
DNA: TGTGCCAGCAGCCACCTCGGGGCAGGGGAAGAGACCCAGTACTTC
CDR3: CASSHLGAGEETQYF

V: TRBV7-2
J: TRBJ2-5
D: .
length: 12
size: .
DNA: TGTGCCAGCAGCTTAGCCTTGGGGACCCAGTACTTC
CDR3: CASSLALGTQYF

V: TRBV29-1
J: TRBJ2-7
D: .
length: 13
size: .
DNA: TGCAGCGTTGGAGGGATCCTCTCCTCAGAGCAGTACTTC
CDR3: CSVGGILSSEQYF

V: TRBV27
J: TRBJ2-7
D: .
length: 13
size: .
DNA: TGTGCCAGCAGTTTAGGCAAAACCTACGAGCAGTACTTC
CDR3: CASSLGKTYEQYF

V: TRBV4-3
J: TRBJ1-2
D: TRBD1
length: 15
size: once
DNA: TGCGCCAGCAGCCACCCGGGACAGGACGCTAGGGGCTACACCTTC
CDR3: CASSHPGQDARGYTF

V: TRBV12-3/TRBV12-4
J: TRBJ1-1
D: TRBD1
length: 14
size: .
DNA: TGTGCCAGCAGGAGGACAGGGAGGGACACTGAAGCTTTCTTT
CDR3: CASRRTGRDTEAFF

V: TRBV5-4
J: TRBJ2-2
D: TRBD1
length: 18
size: .
DNA: TGTGCCAGCAGCTTGGCCGACAGGGGGGTGTCGGGCACCGGGGAGCTGTTTTTT
CDR3: CASSLADRGVSGTGELFF

V: TRBV29-1
J: TRBJ2-5
D: TRBD1
length: 12
size: .
DNA: TGCAGCGTTGCGCTCAGGGGGGAGACCCAGTACTTC
CDR3: CSVALRGETQYF

V: TRBV20-1
J: TRBJ1-1
D: .
length: 13
size: .
DNA: TGCAGTGCTGCCGGGACGTTGAACACTGAAGCTTTCTTT
CDR3: CSAAGTLNTEAFF

V: TRBV20-1
J: TRBJ2-1
D: .
length: 15
size: .
DNA: TGCAGTGCTAGTGTTCCGGGCGTGGTCCGCAATGAGCAGTTCTTC
CDR3: CSASVPGVVRNEQFF

V: TRBV5-8
J: TRBJ1-2
D: .
length: 16
size: .
DNA: TGTGCCAGCAGCTTGGGTGGCCAGGCAGGGCGCTATGGCTACACCTTC
CDR3: CASSLGGQAGRYGYTF

V: TRBV4-3
J: TRBJ2-2
D: .
length: 16
size: .
DNA: TGCGCCAGCAGCCAGGCAACAGGGGAGGACACCGGGGAGCTGTTTTTT
CDR3: CASSQATGEDTGELFF

V: TRBV24-1
J: TRBJ2-3
D: .
length: 13
size: once
DNA: TGTGCCACCAGGGGGACTGCCACAGATACGCAGTATTTT
CDR3: CATRGTATDTQYF

V: TRBV3-1
J: TRBJ2-3
D: TRBD2
length: 16
size: once
DNA: TGTGCCAGCAGCCAAGTGCTGCGGGGGGGCCAGGATACGCAGTATTTT
CDR3: CASSQVLRGGQDTQYF

V: TRBV20-1
J: TRBJ2-2
D: .
length: 11
size: .
DNA: TGCAGTGCTACGGACACCGGGGAGCTGTTTTTT
CDR3: CSATDTGELFF

V: TRBV20-1
J: TRBJ2-3
D: TRBD2
length: 14
size: .
DNA: TGCAGTGCCCCGACTAGCGGGGGCACAGATACGCAGTATTTT
CDR3: CSAPTSGGTDTQYF

V: TRBV18
J: TRBJ2-5
D: .
length: 15
size: .
DNA: TGTGCCAGCTCCCCAAGGGATGGAATCCAAGAGACCCAGTACTTC
CDR3: CASSPRDGIQETQYF

V: TRBV28
J: TRBJ2-3
D: .
length: 18
size: .
DNA: TGTGCCAGCAGTTTATTCTCCTTTAGCGGAGCTAGCACAGATACGCAGTATTTT
CDR3: CASSLFSFSGASTDTQYF

V: TRBV6-5
J: TRBJ1-2
D: .
length: 13
size: .
DNA: TGTGCCAGCAGAAGGGACACCAACTATGGCTACACCTTC
CDR3: CASRRDTNYGYTF

V: TRBV9
J: TRBJ1-1
D: .
length: 15
size: .
DNA: TGTGCCAGCAGCCCCTTCCTTGACCGGAACACTGAAGCTTTCTTT
CDR3: CASSPFLDRNTEAFF

V: TRBV2
J: TRBJ1-2
D: TRBD1
length: 14
size: .
DNA: TGTGCCAGCAGAGGACAGGGGGCCACGAGGGGCTACACCTTC
CDR3: CASRGQGATRGYTF

V: TRBV2
J: TRBJ2-7
D: .
length: 12
size: few
DNA: TGTGCCAGCAGTGGGCAACCCTACGAGCAGTACTTC
CDR3: CASSGQPYEQYF

V: TRBV5-1
J: TRBJ2-5
D: .
length: 14
size: .
DNA: TGCGCCAGCAGCTTTGGGTCCTTGACGGAGACCCAGTACTTC
CDR3: CASSFGSLTETQYF

V: TRBV7-9
J: TRBJ1-2
D: TRBD1
length: 13
size: .
DNA: TGTGCCAGCAGCCCTACGGACAGGCCGGGCTACACCTTC
CDR3: CASSPTDRPGYTF

V: TRBV6-2/TRBV6-3
J: TRBJ2-7
D: TRBD1
length: 15
size: .
DNA: TGTGCCAGCACCGACAGCAGGGGGTTGGACTACGAGCAGTACTTC
CDR3: CASTDSRGLDYEQYF

V: TRBV5-1
J: TRBJ2-7
D: .
length: 14
size: .
DNA: TGCGCCAGCAGCCCGGGAGCGTCTATGGGCGAGCAGTACTTC
CDR3: CASSPGASMGEQYF

V: TRBV7-2
J: TRBJ2-7
D: TRBD2
length: 14
size: few
DNA: TGTGCCAGCAGCCCTAGCGGGGGGGCCTACGAGCAGTACTTC
CDR3: CASSPSGGAYEQYF

V: TRBV5-6
J: TRBJ1-5
D: .
length: 12
size: .
DNA: TGTGCCAGCAGCCTACAGAGGAATCCCCAGCATTTT
CDR3: CASSLQRNPQHF